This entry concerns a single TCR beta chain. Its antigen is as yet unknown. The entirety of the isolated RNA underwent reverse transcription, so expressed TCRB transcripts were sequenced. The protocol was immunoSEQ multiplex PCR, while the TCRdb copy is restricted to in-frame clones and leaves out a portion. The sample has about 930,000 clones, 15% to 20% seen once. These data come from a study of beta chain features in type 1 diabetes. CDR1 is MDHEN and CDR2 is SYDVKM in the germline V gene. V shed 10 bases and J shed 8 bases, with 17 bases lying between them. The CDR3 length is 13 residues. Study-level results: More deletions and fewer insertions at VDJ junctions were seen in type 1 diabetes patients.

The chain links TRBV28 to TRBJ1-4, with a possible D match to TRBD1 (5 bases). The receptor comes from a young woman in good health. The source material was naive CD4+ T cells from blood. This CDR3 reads CATLRGSEEKLFF. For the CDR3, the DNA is TGTGCCACCCTACGGGGGTCGGAGGAAAAACTGTTTTTT.